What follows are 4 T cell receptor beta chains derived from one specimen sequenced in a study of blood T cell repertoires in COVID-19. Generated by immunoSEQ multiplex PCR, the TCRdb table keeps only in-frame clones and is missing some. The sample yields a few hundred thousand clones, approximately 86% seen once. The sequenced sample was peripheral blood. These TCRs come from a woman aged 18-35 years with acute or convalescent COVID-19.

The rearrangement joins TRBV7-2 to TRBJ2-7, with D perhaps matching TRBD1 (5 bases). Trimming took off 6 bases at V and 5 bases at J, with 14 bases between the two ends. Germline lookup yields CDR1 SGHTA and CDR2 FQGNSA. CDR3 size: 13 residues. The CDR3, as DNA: TGTGCCAGCAGTTTGGAATGGACAAACGAGCAGTACTTC. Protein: CASSLEWTNEQYF.

The CDR3 nucleotides read TGTGCCAGCAGCGTAGGAGAATTAAGACAGATTAATGAAAAACTGTTTTTT. As protein: CASSVGELRQINEKLFF. The gene calls are TRBV9 and TRBJ1-4, with D possibly TRBD1 on 5 matching bases. Trimming removed 0 bases from V and 4 bases from J, with 16 bases in between. The germline gives CDR1 SGDLS, CDR2 YYNGEE. The CDR3 runs to 17 residues.

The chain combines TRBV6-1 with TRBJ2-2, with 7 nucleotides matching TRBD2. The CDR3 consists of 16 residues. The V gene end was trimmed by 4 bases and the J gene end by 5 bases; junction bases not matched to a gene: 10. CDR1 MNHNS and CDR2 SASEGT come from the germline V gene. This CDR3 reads CASSATSSERTGELFF. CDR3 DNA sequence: TGTGCCAGCAGTGCGACTAGCTCTGAGAGGACCGGGGAGCTGTTTTTT.

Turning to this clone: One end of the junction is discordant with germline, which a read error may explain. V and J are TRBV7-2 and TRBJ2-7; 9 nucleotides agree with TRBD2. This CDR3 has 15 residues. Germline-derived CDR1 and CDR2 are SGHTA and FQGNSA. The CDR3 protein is CASSLGRQGLAPQYF. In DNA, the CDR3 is TGTGCCAGCAGTTTAGGGCGGCAGGGACTAGCCCCGCAGTACTTC.